The 20 T cell receptor beta chains below all came from one sample that was sequenced in a study of naive and memory T cell subsets. Ligated cDNA underwent four rounds of PCR with nested alpha and beta constant region primers and SP2. Each CDR3 protein gets one entry after TCRdb re-called the 5' RACE reads with MiXCR. Of roughly 60,000 distinct CDR3 sequences in the sample, around 7.3% are singletons; the top ten hold around 10%. TCR cDNA received a 3' ligated oligonucleotide that carried a UMI. Receptor source: a male donor in good health.

V and J are TRBV2 and TRBJ2-2; TRBD1 might be the D (6 bases). CDR1 and CDR2 from the germline V gene are SNHLY and FYNNEI. Trimming cost V 6 bases and J 2 bases, with 13 bases left between them. The CDR3 runs to 15 residues. CDR3 sequence (DNA): TGTGCCAGCAGGGAGTCGGGACAAAACACCGGGGAGCTGTTTTTT. Its protein product is CASRESGQNTGELFF.

The chain recombines TRBV27 with TRBJ2-3; 10 nucleotides agree with TRBD2. CDR1 is MNHEY, CDR2 SMNVEV, per germline (reference sequence). This CDR3 is built from 20 residues. With 3 bases clipped from V and 4 bases from J, the junction kept 19 bases outside the gene matches. In nucleotides, the CDR3 is TGTGCCAGCAGTTTCCGGGGGACTAGCGTTCGCCACACGTCGGCAGATACGCAGTATTTT. Its translation: CASSFRGTSVRHTSADTQYF.

Only a few counts were recorded for this clonotype. V usage is TRBV11-2 and J usage is TRBJ1-1, with unresolved D. This CDR3 is built from 13 residues. CDR1 is SGHAT, CDR2 FQNNGV, per germline. V lost 4 bases and J 6 bases, leaving 12 bases between the germline ends. CDR3 coding DNA: TGTGCCAGCAGCTCCTATGATATCCCTGAAGCTTTCTTT. Translating it yields CASSSYDIPEAFF.

V usage is TRBV4-1 and J usage is TRBJ2-6; 8 positions agree with TRBD1. The CDR3 spans 18 residues. The germline V gene encodes CDR1 MGHRA and CDR2 YSYEKL. J gave up 0 bases and V 1 base, and 5 bases lay outside the gene matches. In nucleotides, the CDR3 is TGCGCCAGCAGCCAAGGCGGGACAGGAGTCTCTGGGGCCAACGTCCTGACTTTC. It specifies CASSQGGTGVSGANVLTF.

At least ten counts were recorded for this clonotype. This rearrangement joins TRBV27 to TRBJ2-1; D may be TRBD2 (5 bases). Germline CDR1 reads MNHEY; CDR2 reads SMNVEV (reference sequence). Trimming removed 4 bases from V and 0 bases from J, with 7 bases in between. The CDR3 spans 14 residues. The chain's CDR3 is CASSYTSSYNEQFF. Written as DNA, the CDR3 is TGTGCCAGCAGTTACACTAGCTCCTACAATGAGCAGTTCTTC.

This clonotype was seen many times. This sequence joins TRBV11-2 and TRBJ1-5, with D possibly matching TRBD1 (6 bases). This CDR3 is 16 amino acids long. Between the trimmed V and J ends, which lost 0 bases and 7 bases, there was a span of 16 bases. From germline, CDR1 is SGHAT and CDR2 FQNNGV. The CDR3 bases are TGTGCCAGCAGCTTAGAGGGAGGGGGGGCTCAGCAGCCCCAGCATTTT. Its translation is CASSLEGGGAQQPQHF.

This clonotype was seen a few times. The chain recombines TRBV9 with TRBJ1-2; 7 nucleotides line up with TRBD1. The junction had 10 bases not matched to a gene; V was cut back by 4 bases and J by 7 bases. CDR1 is SGDLS, CDR2 YYNGEE, per germline. The CDR3 covers 14 residues. The CDR3 DNA reads TGTGCCAGCAGCCTCAGAGAGACAGGGTCTGGCTACACCTTC. It translates to CASSLRETGSGYTF. The full variable domain, completed using reference TRBV9 and TRBJ1-2, is DSGVTQTPKHLITATGQRVTLRCSPRSGDLSVYWYQQSLDQGLQFLIQYYNGEERAKGNILERFSAQQFPDLHSELNLSSLELGDSALYFCASSLRETGSGYTFGSGTRLTVV.

V usage is TRBV12-3 or TRBV12-4 and J usage is TRBJ2-7; 7 positions agree with TRBD1. The ends lost 6 bases at V and 1 base at J; junction bases unmatched: 9. This CDR3 is 15 amino acids long. The CDR3 reads CASSLGTVKSYEQYF. The CDR3 DNA reads as TGTGCCAGCAGCCTCGGGACAGTGAAGTCCTACGAGCAGTACTTC.

This clonotype has only a few counts. V is TRBV7-9 and J is TRBJ1-5, with TRBD1 identical over 8 bases. The germline CDR1 and CDR2 sequences are SEHNR and FQNEAQ (reference sequence). This CDR3 comprises 15 residues. J gave up 0 bases and V 5 bases, and 3 bases lay outside the gene matches. This CDR3 reads CASSPTGGSNQPQHF. The CDR3 nucleotides are TGTGCCAGCAGCCCTACAGGGGGTAGCAATCAGCCCCAGCATTTT.

CDR3 bases: TGTGCCAGTGGTTGGGACAGCACTGAAGCTTTCTTT. Its translation: CASGWDSTEAFF. The rearrangement links TRBV19 to TRBJ1-1, with 7 bases fitting TRBD1. This CDR3 contains 12 residues. The V and J ends lost 8 bases and 4 bases, in that order; junction bases with no gene match: 4. Germline CDR1 is LNHDA and CDR2 is SQIVND (reference sequence).

This clonotype has a count of ten or more. This chain joins TRBV29-1 and TRBJ2-3; 7 nucleotides match TRBD2. The germline gives CDR1 SQVTM, CDR2 ANQGSEA. Trimming at V came to 1 base and at J to 0 bases, leaving 7 bases not matched to a gene. CDR3 length equals 16 residues. CDR3 residues: CSVEVRSGGSTDTQYF. Written as DNA, the CDR3 is TGCAGCGTTGAAGTGCGGTCCGGGGGGAGCACAGATACGCAGTATTTT.

This clonotype was counted at least ten times. The chain employs TRBV11-3 and TRBJ2-3; TRBD1 matches at 7 bases. This CDR3 contains 15 residues. CDR1 and CDR2 (germline): SGHNT, YENEEA. V was clipped by 1 base and J by 2 bases; unmatched bases: 3. The CDR3 region is CASSLGTGATDTQYF. The CDR3 DNA reads as TGTGCCAGCAGCTTAGGGACAGGAGCCACAGATACGCAGTATTTT.

The chain employs TRBV6-1 and TRBJ2-1, with 12 positions matching TRBD2. Germline V CDR1 and CDR2: MNHNS, SASEGT. CDR3 size: 17 residues. Germline trimming cut 5 bases from V and 4 bases from J; bases unmatched to any gene: 9. The CDR3 region has the DNA TGTGCCAGCAGTCAGACTAGCGGGGGTTTCTCTTACAATGAGCAGTTCTTC. Protein product: CASSQTSGGFSYNEQFF.

The V gene is TRBV27, the J gene TRBJ2-5; no firm D call. CDR1 and CDR2 from the germline V gene are MNHEY and SMNVEV (reference sequence). This CDR3 region has 14 residues. V was pared by 0 bases and J by 1 base, with 6 bases between. The CDR3 DNA reads TGTGCCAGCAGTTTATCCAGCTTCCAAGAGACCCAGTACTTC. It specifies CASSLSSFQETQYF.

The chain uses TRBV5-1 and TRBJ1-6, with a tentative D call TRBD1 (6 bases). The CDR3 is 14 residues long. Deletions cut 5 bases from V and 9 bases from J, with 15 bases between. Germline values: CDR1 SGHRS, CDR2 YFSETQ. Here the CDR3 DNA reads TGCGCCAGCAGGGGAGGACAGCAGACTTCACCCCTCCACTTT. This sequence encodes CASRGGQQTSPLHF.

This clonotype appeared many times. The V call is TRBV6-4, the J call TRBJ2-1; 16 bases are a match to TRBD2. The CDR3 has 16 amino acids. Germline V gene lookup returns CDR1 MRHNA and CDR2 SNTAGT. The V gene end was trimmed by 3 bases and the J gene end by 6 bases; junction bases not matched to a gene: 2. In DNA, the CDR3 is TGTGCCAGCAGTGAGGGGACTAGCGGGGGGGCCAATGAGCAGTTCTTC. Amino acid sequence: CASSEGTSGGANEQFF.

The CDR3 is CASSPEAGHYNSPLHF. The CDR3 DNA sequence: TGTGCCAGCTCACCGGAGGCGGGACACTATAATTCACCCCTCCACTTT. The chain carries TRBV12-3 or TRBV12-4 and TRBJ1-6, with D tentatively TRBD1 (6 bases). This CDR3 is built from 16 residues. Trimming removed 8 bases at V and 3 bases at J, with 17 bases between.

This sequence joins TRBV19 and TRBJ1-2; D unresolved. V shed 4 bases and J shed 0 bases, with 9 bases lying between them. CDR1 is LNHDA, CDR2 SQIVND, per germline (reference sequence). The CDR3 loop spans 14 amino acids. The CDR3 DNA reads TGTGCCAGTAGTAAACAGACTACTAACTATGGCTACACCTTC. It encodes CASSKQTTNYGYTF.

This rearrangement joins TRBV5-5 to TRBJ1-4; 9 bases agree with TRBD1. Germline CDR1 and CDR2: SGHKS and YYEKEE (reference sequence). The CDR3 totals 17 residues. V shed 3 bases and J 4 bases; nucleotides not matched to a gene: 10. CDR3 sequence (DNA): TGTGCCAGCAGCTCCCTTGGGACAGGGAGCTTTAATGAAAAACTGTTTTTT. Protein sequence: CASSSLGTGSFNEKLFF.

This clonotype was detected ten times or more. The chain has TRBV20-1 and TRBJ1-6, with D possibly being TRBD1 (6 bases). This CDR3 has 13 residues. Germline V gene lookup returns CDR1 DFQATT and CDR2 SNEGSKA (reference sequence). Trimming pared 4 bases from V and 6 bases from J, leaving 10 bases between. CDR3 nucleotides: TGCAGTGCTACAGGGGATGGTAATTCACCCCTCCACTTT. Its protein product is CSATGDGNSPLHF.